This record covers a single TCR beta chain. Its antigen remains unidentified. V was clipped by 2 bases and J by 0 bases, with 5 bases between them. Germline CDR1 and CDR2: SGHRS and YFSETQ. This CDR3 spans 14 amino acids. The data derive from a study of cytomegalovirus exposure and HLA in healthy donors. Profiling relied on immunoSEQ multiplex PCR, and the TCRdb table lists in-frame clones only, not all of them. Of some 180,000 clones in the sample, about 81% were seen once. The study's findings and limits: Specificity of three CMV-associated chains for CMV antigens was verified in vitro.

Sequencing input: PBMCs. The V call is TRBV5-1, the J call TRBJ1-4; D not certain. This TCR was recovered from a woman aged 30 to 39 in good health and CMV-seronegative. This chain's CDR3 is CASSFSATNEKLFF. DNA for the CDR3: TGCGCCAGCAGCTTTTCTGCAACTAATGAAAAACTGTTTTTT. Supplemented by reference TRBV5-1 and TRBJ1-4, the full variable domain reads KAGVTQTPRYLIKTRGQQVTLSCSPISGHRSVSWYQQTPGQGLQFLFEYFSETQRNKGNFPGRFSGRQFSNSRSEMNVSTLELGDSALYLCASSFSATNEKLFFGSGTQLSVL.